These 25 T cell receptor beta chains originate from one sample sequenced in a study of T cell changes during pregnancy in multiple sclerosis. The data were produced by immunoSEQ multiplex PCR, yet TCRdb's version contains in-frame clones alone and is incomplete. The sample consists of 50,000 or so clones, 85% to 95% of them appearing once. Sequencing was performed on CD8+ T cells from peripheral blood mononuclear cells, taken after pregnancy. The source of these receptors is a female donor with multiple sclerosis, enrolled in a pregnancy study.

The chain combines TRBV13 with TRBJ1-4; TRBD1 agrees at 7 bases. The CDR3 has 15 amino acids. With V trimmed by 3 bases and J by 7 bases, 8 bases remained unmatched. The germline V gene encodes CDR1 PRHDT and CDR2 FYEKMQ (reference sequence). The CDR3 coding sequence is TGTGCCAGCAGCTTTAGGACAGGTCCGGTTGAAAAACTGTTTTTT. Protein sequence: CASSFRTGPVEKLFF.

The genes are TRBV7-3 and TRBJ2-1; 9 bases map to TRBD1. The CDR3 is 17 residues long. After removal of 5 bases from V and 5 bases from J, the junction contained 13 bases not matched to a gene. Germline V gene sequence: CDR1 SGHTA, CDR2 FQGTGA. In DNA form, the CDR3 reads TGTGCCAGCAGCATTCCCATCGGGACAGGGCTGAACAATGAGCAGTTCTTC. Residues: CASSIPIGTGLNNEQFF.

The chain joins TRBV7-2 to TRBJ2-3, with TRBD2 matching 13 bases. Trimming removed 4 bases from V and 7 bases from J; junction bases left unmatched: 5. This CDR3 is built from 15 residues. In germline, CDR1 is SGHTA, CDR2 FQGNSA. The CDR3 sequence: CASSSGLAGSYTQYF. CDR3 nucleotide sequence: TGTGCCAGCAGCTCGGGACTAGCGGGGTCTTATACGCAGTATTTT. The complete variable domain, with remaining parts taken from reference TRBV7-2 and TRBJ2-3, reads GAGVSQSPSNKVTEKGKDVELRCDPISGHTALYWYRQSLGQGLEFLIYFQGNSAPDKSGLPSDRFSAERTGGSVSTLTIQRTQQEDSAVYLCASSSGLAGSYTQYFGPGTRLTVL.

The rearrangement links TRBV6-5 to TRBJ2-3; D unresolved. Germline assignment: CDR1 MNHEY and CDR2 SVGAGI. V shed 2 bases and J shed 2 bases, with 5 bases lying between them. The CDR3 is 13 amino acids. CDR3 DNA sequence: TGTGCCAGCAGTTACCAATTCACAGATACGCAGTATTTT. Protein product: CASSYQFTDTQYF.

The chain employs TRBV27 and TRBJ1-2, with TRBD1 identical over 7 bases. CDR1 and CDR2 (germline): MNHEY, SMNVEV (reference sequence). The CDR3 consists of 14 residues. V lost 4 bases and J lost 3; bases outside the gene matches: 5. The CDR3 bases are TGTGCCAGCAGTTGGACCGGGACAGACTATGGCTACACCTTC. It specifies CASSWTGTDYGYTF.

This clone was detected only once. The CDR3 is CASSPGERYGNTIYF. CDR3 nucleotide sequence: TGTGCCAGCAGCCCCGGCGAGCGGTATGGAAACACCATATATTTT. The chain carries TRBV5-5 and TRBJ1-3; D remains ambiguous. The CDR3 contains 15 residues. Germline V lookup: CDR1 SGHKS, CDR2 YYEKEE (reference sequence). V dropped 4 bases and J dropped 3 bases, with 14 bases sitting between them. Full variable domain (missing parts from reference TRBV5-5 and TRBJ1-3): DAGVTQSPTHLIKTRGQQVTLRCSPISGHKSVSWYQQVLGQGPQFIFQYYEKEERGRGNFPDRFSARQFPNYSSELNVNALLLGDSALYLCASSPGERYGNTIYFGEGSWLTVV.

The chain uses TRBV7-9 and TRBJ1-5; maybe TRBD1 (5 bases). The CDR3 has 16 amino acids. Germline V gene data show CDR1 as SEHNR and CDR2 as FQNEAQ (reference sequence). V was shortened by 0 bases and J by 8 bases, with 17 bases between the two germline ends. This CDR3 reads CASSLAKGGGWEPQHF. The CDR3 DNA sequence: TGTGCCAGCAGCTTAGCGAAGGGCGGGGGTTGGGAGCCCCAGCATTTT.

This clone showed up just once. The chain carries TRBV28 and TRBJ2-1; 7 nucleotides align to TRBD1. The CDR3 runs 16 residues. Germline V gene data show CDR1 as MDHEN and CDR2 as SYDVKM. After removal of 5 bases from V and 0 bases from J, the junction contained 7 bases not matched to a gene. CDR3 loop: CASSLPGQSSYNEQFF. As DNA, the CDR3 is TGTGCCAGCAGTCTACCGGGACAGAGCTCCTACAATGAGCAGTTCTTC.

V is TRBV9 and J is TRBJ2-5; D is possibly TRBD2 (7 bases). Germline loops: CDR1 SGDLS, CDR2 YYNGEE. The CDR3 length is 15 residues. V gave up 0 bases and J gave up 5 bases, with 14 bases separating them. The CDR3 sequence is CASSVAVGGRETQYF. The DNA for the CDR3 is TGTGCCAGCAGCGTAGCAGTGGGGGGGCGGGAGACCCAGTACTTC. Together with reference TRBV9 and TRBJ2-5, the CDR3 gives the full variable domain: DSGVTQTPKHLITATGQRVTLRCSPRSGDLSVYWYQQSLDQGLQFLIQYYNGEERAKGNILERFSAQQFPDLHSELNLSSLELGDSALYFCASSVAVGGRETQYFGPGTRLLVL.

CDR3 sequence (DNA): TGCGCCAGCAGAGGGACTAGCGGGATCCCCGCAGATACGCAGTATTTT. This encodes CASRGTSGIPADTQYF. The chain recombines TRBV10-2 with TRBJ2-3; TRBD2 agrees at 13 bases. J lost 4 bases, V lost 6 bases, and 7 bases had no gene match. Germline V gene lookup returns CDR1 WSHSY and CDR2 SAAADI. The CDR3 has 16 residues.

The V gene is TRBV7-9, the J gene TRBJ2-7; a possible D gene is TRBD2 (6 bases). V lost 1 base to trimming and J lost 0 bases, with 13 bases between them. The CDR3 covers 16 residues. CDR1 SEHNR and CDR2 FQNEAQ come from the germline V gene (reference sequence). The CDR3 sequence: CASSLEEGKNSYEQYF. Here the CDR3 DNA reads TGTGCCAGCAGCTTAGAGGAGGGGAAGAACTCCTACGAGCAGTACTTC.

The chain employs TRBV27 and TRBJ2-1, with D unresolved. The V and J ends lost 8 bases and 10 bases respectively, with 21 bases between them. The CDR3 consists of 14 residues. Germline CDR1 and CDR2: MNHEY and SMNVEV (reference sequence). As DNA, the CDR3 is TGTGCCAGCCAAAAACATTCCCCCCTCGGGGAGCAGTTCTTC. It specifies CASQKHSPLGEQFF.

The chain recombines TRBV5-4 with TRBJ1-1; 9 bases line up with TRBD1. CDR1 is SGHNT, CDR2 YYREEE, per germline (reference sequence). The CDR3 is 17 amino acids. V dropped 0 bases and J dropped 0; count of bases not matched to a gene: 6. The DNA of the CDR3 is TGTGCCAGCAGCTTGGGGGGAGGGACAGGGTTGAACACTGAAGCTTTCTTT. It translates to CASSLGGGTGLNTEAFF.

V gene TRBV5-1 combines with J gene TRBJ1-1; possible D gene TRBD1, 6 bases. This CDR3 spans 19 amino acids. Germline values: CDR1 SGHRS, CDR2 YFSETQ. The V end lost 1 base, the J end lost 4 bases, and 26 bases lay between the germline ends. The CDR3 is CASSLRTESPNAPGTEAFF. The DNA for the CDR3 is TGCGCCAGCAGCTTGCGGACAGAGAGCCCGAATGCCCCGGGCACTGAAGCTTTCTTT.

As DNA, the CDR3 is TGTGCCACCAGCAGAGATCCACAGTCGGTGGGCTACGAGCAGTACTTC. Residues: CATSRDPQSVGYEQYF. The rearrangement joins TRBV15 to TRBJ2-7; no reliable D call. CDR1 and CDR2 (germline): LNHNV, YYDKDF (reference sequence). The germline V and J ends were trimmed by 0 bases and 3 bases, with 15 bases remaining between them. The CDR3 runs 16 residues. Full variable domain (rest looked up from reference TRBV15 and TRBJ2-7): DAMVIQNPRYQVTQFGKPVTLSCSQTLNHNVMYWYQQKSSQAPKLLFHYYDKDFNNEADTPDNFQSRRPNTSFCFLDIRSPGLGDTAMYLCATSRDPQSVGYEQYFGPGTRLTVT.

This clone was seen once. This chain connects TRBV16 to TRBJ1-5; 8 nucleotides match TRBD1. The CDR3 covers 17 residues. The germline V gene encodes CDR1 KGHSY and CDR2 FQNENV. With 0 bases clipped from V and 1 base from J, the junction kept 5 bases outside the gene matches. CDR3 residues: CASSQSTGEVSNQPQHF. The CDR3 coding sequence is TGTGCCAGCAGCCAATCGACAGGGGAGGTAAGCAATCAGCCCCAGCATTTT. Full variable domain (rest looked up from reference TRBV16 and TRBJ1-5): GEEVAQTPKHLVRGEGQKAKLYCAPIKGHSYVFWYQQVLKNEFKFLISFQNENVFDETGMPKERFSAKCLPNSPCSLEIQATKLEDSAVYFCASSQSTGEVSNQPQHFGDGTRLSIL.

This chain joins TRBV9 and TRBJ2-1; 8 bases match TRBD1. Germline trimming cut 4 bases from V and 5 bases from J; bases unmatched to any gene: 8. The CDR3 is 15 amino acids. Germline V CDR1 and CDR2: SGDLS, YYNGEE. CDR3 region: CASSSRLTGDNEQFF. The CDR3 DNA reads TGTGCCAGCAGCTCCCGATTGACAGGGGACAATGAGCAGTTCTTC.

The chain is built from TRBV5-5 and TRBJ2-2; D not resolved. CDR1 and CDR2 (germline): SGHKS, YYEKEE (reference sequence). The CDR3 is 14 residues long. Trimming left V 2 bases short and J 0 bases short, with 5 bases between. The CDR3 nucleotides read TGTGCCAGCAGCTTCCGTACGAACACCGGGGAGCTGTTTTTT. It codes for CASSFRTNTGELFF.

V usage is TRBV6-6 and J usage is TRBJ2-1; 10 bases fit TRBD2. Germline values: CDR1 MNHNY, CDR2 SVGAGI (reference sequence). This CDR3 comprises 16 residues. With 5 bases clipped from V and 0 bases from J, the junction kept 4 bases outside the gene matches. The DNA of the CDR3 is TGTGCCAGCAGTATATCTAGCGGGAGCTCCTACAATGAGCAGTTCTTC. This translates into CASSISSGSSYNEQFF.

The CDR3 is CAIKERERDTQYF. The CDR3 DNA follows: TGTGCCATCAAGGAGCGGGAGAGAGATACGCAGTATTTT. V usage is TRBV10-3 and J usage is TRBJ2-3, with 8 nucleotides matching TRBD2. Germline-derived CDR1 and CDR2 are ENHRY and SYGVKD. The CDR3 runs 13 residues. J was trimmed by 5 bases and V by 7 bases; bases with no gene match: 5.

The chain carries TRBV7-2 and TRBJ1-3; D might be TRBD1 (6 bases). The CDR3 is 14 residues long. Germline V gene lookup returns CDR1 SGHTA and CDR2 FQGNSA. The V end was cut by 5 bases, the J end by 0 bases, with 8 bases between. The CDR3, as DNA: TGTGCCAGCAGCGTGACAGGCTCTGGAAACACCATATATTTT. This encodes CASSVTGSGNTIYF.

The chain uses TRBV13 and TRBJ2-1, with 10 nucleotides matching TRBD2. Losses at the gene ends were 4 bases for V and 3 bases for J; bases not matched to a gene: 6. In germline, CDR1 is PRHDT, CDR2 FYEKMQ (reference sequence). This CDR3 has 16 residues. CDR3 sequence: CASSSLPSGGYNEQFF. The CDR3, as DNA: TGTGCCAGCAGCTCCCTTCCTAGCGGGGGCTACAATGAGCAGTTCTTC.

This clone was seen just once. V is TRBV5-1 and J is TRBJ2-1; D possibly corresponds to TRBD2 (6 bases). The germline V and J ends were trimmed by 4 bases and 10 bases, with 9 bases remaining between them. The germline CDR1 and CDR2 sequences are SGHRS and YFSETQ. The CDR3 consists of 11 residues. CDR3 DNA sequence: TGCGCCAGCAGCCCGGGACTCGAGCAGTTCTTC. This sequence encodes CASSPGLEQFF.

The CDR3 protein is CASSPGQGFDEQYF. For the CDR3, the DNA is TGTGCCAGCAGCCCCGGACAGGGTTTTGACGAGCAGTACTTC. The chain joins TRBV7-7 to TRBJ2-7; 8 bases match TRBD1. The ends lost 5 bases at V and 5 bases at J; junction bases unmatched: 8. The V gene's germline CDR1 is SSHAT and CDR2 FNYEAQ (reference sequence). This CDR3 is 14 amino acids long.

The CDR3, as DNA: TGTGCCAGCAGTCTAGGACAGGCCTCTGAAGCTTTCTTT. Amino acids: CASSLGQASEAFF. The chain recombines TRBV28 with TRBJ1-1, with 7 bases fitting TRBD1. The germline gives CDR1 MDHEN, CDR2 SYDVKM. The CDR3 totals 13 residues. The V gene end was trimmed by 5 bases and the J gene end by 6 bases; junction bases not matched to a gene: 6.